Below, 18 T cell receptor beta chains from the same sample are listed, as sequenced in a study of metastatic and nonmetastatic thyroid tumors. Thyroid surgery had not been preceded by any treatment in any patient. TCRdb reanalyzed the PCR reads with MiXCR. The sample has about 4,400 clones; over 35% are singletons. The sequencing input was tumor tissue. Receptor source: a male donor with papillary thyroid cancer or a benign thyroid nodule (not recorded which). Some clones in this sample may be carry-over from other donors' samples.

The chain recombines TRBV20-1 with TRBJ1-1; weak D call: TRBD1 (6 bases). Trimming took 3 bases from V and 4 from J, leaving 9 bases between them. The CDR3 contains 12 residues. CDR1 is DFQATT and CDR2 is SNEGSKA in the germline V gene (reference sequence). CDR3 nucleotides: TGCAGTGCTAGTAAGGGGGTCACTGAAGCTTTCTTT. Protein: CSASKGVTEAFF.

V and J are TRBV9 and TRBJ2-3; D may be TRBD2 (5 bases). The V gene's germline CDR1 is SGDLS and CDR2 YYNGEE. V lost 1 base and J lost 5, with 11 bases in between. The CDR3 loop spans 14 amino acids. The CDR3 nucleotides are TGTGCCAGCAGCGTACTCGGGAAGGGAGATACGCAGTATTTT. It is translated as CASSVLGKGDTQYF.

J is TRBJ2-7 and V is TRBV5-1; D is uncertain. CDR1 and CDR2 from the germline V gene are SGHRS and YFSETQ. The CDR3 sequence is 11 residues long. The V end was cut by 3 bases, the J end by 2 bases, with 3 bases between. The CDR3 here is CASSSAYEQYF. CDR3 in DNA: TGCGCCAGCAGCTCCGCCTACGAGCAGTACTTC.

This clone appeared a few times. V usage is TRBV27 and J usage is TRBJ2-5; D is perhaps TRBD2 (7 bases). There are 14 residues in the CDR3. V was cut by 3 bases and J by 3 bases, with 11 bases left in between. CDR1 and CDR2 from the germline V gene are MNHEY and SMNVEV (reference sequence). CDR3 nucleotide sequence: TGTGCCAGCAGTTTTACAGGGAGGGAAGAGACCCAGTACTTC. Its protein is CASSFTGREETQYF.

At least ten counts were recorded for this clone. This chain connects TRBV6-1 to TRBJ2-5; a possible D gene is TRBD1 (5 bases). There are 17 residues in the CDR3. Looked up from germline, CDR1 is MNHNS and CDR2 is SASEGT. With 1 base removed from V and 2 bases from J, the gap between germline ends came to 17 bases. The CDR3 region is CASSEGDSLIRQETQYF. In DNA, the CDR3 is TGTGCCAGCAGTGAAGGCGACAGCCTTATTCGACAAGAGACCCAGTACTTC.

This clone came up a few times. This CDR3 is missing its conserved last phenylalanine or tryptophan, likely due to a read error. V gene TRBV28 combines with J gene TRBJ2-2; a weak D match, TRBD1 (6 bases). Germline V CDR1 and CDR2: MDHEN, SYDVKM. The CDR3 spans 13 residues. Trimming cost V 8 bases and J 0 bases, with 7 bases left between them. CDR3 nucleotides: TGTGCCAGCGGGACATCGAACACCGGGGAGCTGTTTTCT. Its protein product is CASGTSNTGELFS.

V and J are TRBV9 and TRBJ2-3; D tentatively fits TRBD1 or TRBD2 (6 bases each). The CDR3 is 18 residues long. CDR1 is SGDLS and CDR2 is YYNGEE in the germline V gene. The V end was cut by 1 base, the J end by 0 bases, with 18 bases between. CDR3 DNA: TGTGCCAGCAGCGTAACCCCCTTGGGGGGCGGGAGCACAGATACGCAGTATTTT. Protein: CASSVTPLGGGSTDTQYF.

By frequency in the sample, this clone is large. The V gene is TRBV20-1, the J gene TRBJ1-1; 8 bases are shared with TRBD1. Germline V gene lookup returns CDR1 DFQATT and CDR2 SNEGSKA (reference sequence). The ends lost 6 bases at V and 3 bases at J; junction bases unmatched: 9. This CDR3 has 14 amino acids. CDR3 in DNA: TGCAGTGCCTCCCTTCCAGGGGGCTACACTGAAGCTTTCTTT. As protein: CSASLPGGYTEAFF.

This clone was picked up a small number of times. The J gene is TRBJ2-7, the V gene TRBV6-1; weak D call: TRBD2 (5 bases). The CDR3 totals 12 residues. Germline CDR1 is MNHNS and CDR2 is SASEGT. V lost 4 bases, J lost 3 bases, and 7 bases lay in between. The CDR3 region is CASSGGDYEQYF. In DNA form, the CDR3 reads TGTGCCAGCAGTGGGGGAGACTACGAGCAGTACTTC.

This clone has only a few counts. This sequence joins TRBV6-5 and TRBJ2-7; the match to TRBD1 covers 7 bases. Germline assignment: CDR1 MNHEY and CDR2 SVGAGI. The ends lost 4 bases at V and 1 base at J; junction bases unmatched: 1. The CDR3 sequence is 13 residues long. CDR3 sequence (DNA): TGTGCCAGCAGTTTGGGACAGTCCTACGAGCAGTACTTC. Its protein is CASSLGQSYEQYF.

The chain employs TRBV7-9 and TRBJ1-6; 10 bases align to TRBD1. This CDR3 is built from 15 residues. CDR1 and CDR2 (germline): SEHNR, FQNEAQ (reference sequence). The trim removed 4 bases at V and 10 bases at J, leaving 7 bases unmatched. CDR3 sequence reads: CASSSRDRGGSPLHF. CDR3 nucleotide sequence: TGTGCCAGCAGCTCCCGGGACAGGGGAGGGTCACCCCTCCACTTT.

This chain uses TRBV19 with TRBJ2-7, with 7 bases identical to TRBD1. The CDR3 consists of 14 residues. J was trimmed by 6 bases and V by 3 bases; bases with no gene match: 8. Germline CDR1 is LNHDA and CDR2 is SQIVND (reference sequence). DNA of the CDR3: TGTGCCAGTAGTATCCGACAGGGATCGGGCGAGCAGTACTTC. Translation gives CASSIRQGSGEQYF.

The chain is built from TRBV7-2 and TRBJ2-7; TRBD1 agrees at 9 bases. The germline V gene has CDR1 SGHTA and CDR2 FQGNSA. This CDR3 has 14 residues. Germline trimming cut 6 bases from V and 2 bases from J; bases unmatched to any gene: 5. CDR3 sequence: CASRRDRATYEQYF. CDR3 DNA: TGTGCCAGCAGGAGGGACAGGGCTACCTACGAGCAGTACTTC.

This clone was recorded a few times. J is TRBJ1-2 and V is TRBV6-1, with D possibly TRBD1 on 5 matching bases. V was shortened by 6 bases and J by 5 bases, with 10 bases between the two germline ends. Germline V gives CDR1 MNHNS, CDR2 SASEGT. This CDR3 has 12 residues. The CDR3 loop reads CASSPGGYGYTF. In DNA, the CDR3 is TGTGCCAGCAGCCCCGGGGGGTATGGCTACACCTTC.

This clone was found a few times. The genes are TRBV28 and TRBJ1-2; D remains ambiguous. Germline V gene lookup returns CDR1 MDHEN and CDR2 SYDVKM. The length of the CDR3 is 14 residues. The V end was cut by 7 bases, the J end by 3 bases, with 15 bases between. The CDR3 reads CASTKQSTYYGYTF. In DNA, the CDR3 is TGTGCCAGCACCAAACAGAGCACCTACTATGGCTACACCTTC.

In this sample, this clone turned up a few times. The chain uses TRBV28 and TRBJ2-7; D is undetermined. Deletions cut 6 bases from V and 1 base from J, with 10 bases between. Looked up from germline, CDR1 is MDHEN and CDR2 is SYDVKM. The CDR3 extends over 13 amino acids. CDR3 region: CASRAVTSYEQYF. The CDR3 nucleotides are TGTGCCAGCAGGGCGGTTACTTCCTACGAGCAGTACTTC.

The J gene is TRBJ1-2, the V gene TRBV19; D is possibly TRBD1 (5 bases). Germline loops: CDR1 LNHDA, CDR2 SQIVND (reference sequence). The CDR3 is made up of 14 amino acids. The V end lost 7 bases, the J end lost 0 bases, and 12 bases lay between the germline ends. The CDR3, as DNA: TGTGCCAGTACCCCCACAGGAGCTAACTATGGCTACACCTTC. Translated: CASTPTGANYGYTF.

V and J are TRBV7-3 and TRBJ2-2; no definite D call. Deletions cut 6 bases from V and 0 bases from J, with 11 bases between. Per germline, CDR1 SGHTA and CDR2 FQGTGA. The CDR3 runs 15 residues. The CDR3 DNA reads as TGTGCCAGCAGTGTGACTGGATCGAACACCGGGGAGCTGTTTTTT. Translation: CASSVTGSNTGELFF.